Shown below are 3 T cell receptor beta chains from a single sample sequenced in a study of cytomegalovirus exposure and HLA in healthy donors. Primers for the PCR totalled 60 Vbeta and 13 Jbeta. The protocol was immunoSEQ multiplex PCR, while the TCRdb copy is restricted to in-frame clones and leaves out a portion. The repertoire holds 130,000 or so clones, with over 60% as singletons. Sequencing was performed on PBMCs. The source is a female donor in good health and CMV-seronegative.

The chain links TRBV9 to TRBJ2-3; 11 positions match TRBD1. Germline V gene lookup returns CDR1 SGDLS and CDR2 YYNGEE. The V segment lost 4 bases and the J segment 3 bases; nucleotides outside the gene matches: 7. The CDR3 sequence is 16 residues long. The CDR3 here is CASSLRTGGATDTQYF. The CDR3 DNA follows: TGTGCCAGCAGCCTCCGGACAGGGGGCGCGACAGATACGCAGTATTTT. Full variable domain (remainder filled in from reference TRBV9 and TRBJ2-3): DSGVTQTPKHLITATGQRVTLRCSPRSGDLSVYWYQQSLDQGLQFLIQYYNGEERAKGNILERFSAQQFPDLHSELNLSSLELGDSALYFCASSLRTGGATDTQYFGPGTRLTVL.

The V call is TRBV11-3, the J call TRBJ2-2, with a tentative D call TRBD2 (6 bases). In germline, CDR1 is SGHNT, CDR2 YENEEA. CDR3 length equals 15 residues. The V end lost 4 bases, the J end lost 6 bases, and 15 bases lay between the germline ends. CDR3 amino acids: CASSSGTPGPGELFF. The CDR3 nucleotides are TGTGCCAGCAGCTCCGGGACTCCCGGCCCCGGGGAGCTGTTTTTT.

This clone appeared once. This chain connects TRBV5-1 to TRBJ2-1; TRBD2 matches 7 bases. Germline V gives CDR1 SGHRS, CDR2 YFSETQ. V shed 0 bases and J 8 bases; nucleotides not matched to a gene: 11. The CDR3 loop spans 16 amino acids. CDR3 DNA: TGCGCCAGCAGCTTGGACGGGACTCGCCGGGAGGATGAGCAGTTCTTC. Amino acids: CASSLDGTRREDEQFF.